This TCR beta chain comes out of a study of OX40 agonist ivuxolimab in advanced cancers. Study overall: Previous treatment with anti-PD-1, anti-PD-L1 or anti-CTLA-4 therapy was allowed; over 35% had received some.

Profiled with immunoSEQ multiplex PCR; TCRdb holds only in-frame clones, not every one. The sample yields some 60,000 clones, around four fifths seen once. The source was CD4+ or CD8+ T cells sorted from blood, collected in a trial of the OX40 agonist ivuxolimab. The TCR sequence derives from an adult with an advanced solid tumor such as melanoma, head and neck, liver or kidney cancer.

CDR3 DNA: TGTGCCAGCAGTCCCAGGGGTTCCTATAATTCACCCCTCCACTTT. Translating it yields CASSPRGSYNSPLHF. The rearrangement uses TRBV27 and TRBJ1-6; D perhaps matches TRBD1 (6 bases). V lost 5 bases to trimming and J lost 1 base, with 9 bases between them. The CDR3 contains 15 residues. Germline lookup yields CDR1 MNHEY and CDR2 SMNVEV (reference sequence).